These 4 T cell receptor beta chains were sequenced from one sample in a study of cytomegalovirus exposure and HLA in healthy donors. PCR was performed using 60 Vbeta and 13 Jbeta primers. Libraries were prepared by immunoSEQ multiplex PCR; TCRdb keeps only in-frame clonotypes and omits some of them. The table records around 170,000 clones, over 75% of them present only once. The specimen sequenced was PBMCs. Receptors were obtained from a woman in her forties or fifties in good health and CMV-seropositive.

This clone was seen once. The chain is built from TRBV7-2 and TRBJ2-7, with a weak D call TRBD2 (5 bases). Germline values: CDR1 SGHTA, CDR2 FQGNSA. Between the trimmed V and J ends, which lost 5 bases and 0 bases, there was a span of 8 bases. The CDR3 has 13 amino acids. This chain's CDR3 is CASSRRDSYEQYF. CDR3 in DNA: TGTGCCAGCAGCCGCCGGGACTCCTACGAGCAGTACTTC.

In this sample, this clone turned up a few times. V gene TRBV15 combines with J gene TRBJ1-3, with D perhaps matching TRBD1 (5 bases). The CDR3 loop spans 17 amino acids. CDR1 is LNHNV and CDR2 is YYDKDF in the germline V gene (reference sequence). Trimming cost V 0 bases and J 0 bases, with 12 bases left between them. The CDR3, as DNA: TGTGCCACCAGCAGAGATCGCGGGGCCAGCTCTGGAAACACCATATATTTT. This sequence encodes CATSRDRGASSGNTIYF.

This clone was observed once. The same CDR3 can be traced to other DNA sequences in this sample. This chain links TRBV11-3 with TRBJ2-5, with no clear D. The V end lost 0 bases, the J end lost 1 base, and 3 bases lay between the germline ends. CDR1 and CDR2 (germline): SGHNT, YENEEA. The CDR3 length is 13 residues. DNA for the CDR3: TGTGCCAGCAGCTTAGACAGCCAAGAGACCCAGTACTTC. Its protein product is CASSLDSQETQYF.

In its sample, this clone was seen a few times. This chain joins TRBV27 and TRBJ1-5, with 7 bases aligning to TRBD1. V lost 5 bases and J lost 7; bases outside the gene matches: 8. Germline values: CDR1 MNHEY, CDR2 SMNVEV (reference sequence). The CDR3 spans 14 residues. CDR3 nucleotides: TGTGCCAGCAGTAGACAGGGAGGATGGCAGCCCCAGCATTTT. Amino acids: CASSRQGGWQPQHF.